This T cell receptor beta chain was observed in a study of T-cell memory formation after mild COVID-19 (dated by TCRdb to 2020 to 2023). About the full investigation: Most TCR sequence clusters were specific to one of the two donors. Longitudinal TCRalpha and TCRbeta repertoire sequencing tracked T-cell clones expanding and contracting after mild COVID-19 in a couple of donors. The cohort comprised two young, previously healthy adult volunteers, one female and one male.

The CDR1 and CDR2 encoded by the germline V gene are SGHRS and YFSETQ. Ends trimmed: V by 0 bases, J by 8 bases; bases unmatched to a gene: 6. The CDR3 contains 15 residues, cysteine and phenylalanine counted. The CDR3 DNA has 45 bases and is translated from base 1. Sequencing was carried out with an Illumina NovaSeq 6000. TCRalpha and TCRbeta cDNA libraries were constructed by 5'RACE with constant-segment primers, with sample barcodes and unique molecular identifiers being introduced. Trizol reagent was used to extract RNA from every sample. Libraries were amplified in two PCR steps, with a second sample barcode and Illumina TruSeq adapters added in the second step. Sequencing of libraries was performed on an Illumina NovaSeq with 2 x 150 bp paired-end reads. In the paper's pipeline: With migec v1.2.7, reads were demultiplexed and then collapsed into UMI-guided consensus sequences. With mixcr v2.1.11, UMI consensuses were aligned to TRA and TRB V and J templates and assembled into clonotypes. A clonotype was counted as expanded or contracted only when both edgeR and NoisET called the clonotype significant, with the noise models trained on biological replicates. edgeR calls used a false discovery rate-adjusted p below 0.01 and a log2 fold-change threshold of 1. As an exploratory analysis of dynamics, max-normalized trajectories of the 1000 most abundant clonotypes were examined by PCA with hierarchical clustering. Each responding clone was given a CD4 or CD8 phenotype based on the CD4+ and CD8+ repertoires, which had been sequenced separately. Using fastp at Q25 and MiXCR, TCRdb reprocessed the public reads and kept productive beta chains. Rows merge per CDR3 protein into single entries with the most common DNA and genes. The V and J calls reflect TCRdb's pipeline rather than the authors' work. The sample yields 140,000 to 150,000 distinct CDR3 sequences; roughly a quarter were counted once. The ten largest make up around a quarter of the sample.

In the case of this clonotype: Its antigen target is currently unknown. Base qualities are not provided; no much larger clone lies one nucleotide away.

Broader findings and caveats from the paper: Contracting CD4+ clones were found mainly in CM and EM memory subsets, while CD8+ clones were enriched in EMRA. Whether the second-wave clones peaking on day 37 were SARS-CoV-2 specific was not confirmed. Some responding clones were found in pre-infection memory, which suggests that pre-existing cross-reactive memory T cells took part in the SARS-CoV-2 response. Only a couple of mild cases were covered by the study, and larger cohorts that include severe cases with pre-infection samples were considered necessary. Clones contracting from day 15 to 85 had balanced CD4/CD8 phenotypes, while a second wave expanding from day 15 to 37 was biased towards CD4+.

Ficoll-Paque density gradient centrifugation was used to isolate PBMCs. Source material: PBMCs or a T cell subset sorted from them (not recorded which). The source of this sequence is an adult woman who had mild COVID-19 (a few samples of this study predate the infection). The sample titles of this study are shuffled in the database, so cell type and time point are left out; the donor was told from shared clones. The rearranged chain carries TRBV5-1 and TRBJ2-1; 9 of the junction bases match TRBD2. Here is the DNA: TGCGCCAGCAGCTTGGCCGGACTAGCGCTGGATGAGCAGTTCTTC. Its product reads: CASSLAGLALDEQFF.